The T cell receptor (beta chain) described here comes from a study of blood T cell repertoires in COVID-19 (dated by TCRdb to 2020 to 2021). Background for the entire study: Samples covering the acute and convalescent phases of COVID-19 were provided by collaborators in the United States, Italy and Spain. Nearly every sample came with metadata listing a de-identified subject ID, COVID-19 status, age in years and sex. The dataset comprised deeply sampled blood TCRbeta repertoires from subjects exposed to, actively infected with, or recovered from COVID-19. The prospective study material was composed of cDNA or gDNA derived from T cells, B-cell-depleted T cells, or PBMCs. The samples were drawn from the first 160 participants of the ongoing ImmuneRACE study and from 950 to 1,500 subjects provided by 6 global collaborators. A freely available public database, intended as a resource for researchers studying the immune response to SARS-CoV-2, is where the repertoires were released. Where available, HLA class I and class II types were obtained from metadata supplied by the sample provider rather than from assay-based typing.

On the study overall, not on this receptor specifically: How much clinical and demographic metadata was included differed by source and by participant, and the metadata was provided uncurated.

V and J lose 1 base and 4 bases, and a span of 14 bases separates them. CDR1 SGHNT and CDR2 YENEEA are derived from the germline V gene. The CDR3 has 15 amino acids, counting the end cysteine and phenylalanine. The entry retains the CDR3 DNA only, 45 bases that are in frame from base 1. Another Seattle source contributed samples from volunteer blood donors who had recovered from COVID-19. Collaborating institutions collected whole blood in K2EDTA tubes following their own protocols. For TCRbeta analysis, collaborators shipped samples in one of three forms: frozen whole blood, isolated PBMCs, or DNA extracted from either of those sample types. This clone has a single count. What antigen it recognizes has not been identified. Within one base of it there is no much larger clone, and no base qualities were kept. TCRbeta CDR3 regions were amplified from genomic DNA by means of the immunoSEQ Assay, a bias-controlled multiplex PCR. The paper's processing steps were these. Nucleated cell counts per sample were estimated from amplification of reference gene primers within the assay. Sequence reads were collapsed and filtered to measure the absolute abundance of every unique TCRbeta CDR3 rearrangement. Productive Simpson clonality was computed per sample as the square root of Simpson's diversity index over productive rearrangements. In TCRdb, the immuneACCESS table is reduced to in-frame sequences with V and J assigned. These tables do not hold every clone; where another copy was compared, an unresolved V gene accounts for under half, and the others remain unexplained. D and trimming were read from the DNA, whereas the V and J calls and clone size are those reported in that table. In all, the sample holds approximately 150,000 clones, and 75% to 85% of those were seen once. The top ten constitute around 3.7% of the sample.

The sequence is built from TRBV11-3 and TRBJ2-7; no confident D gene assignment can be made. Input material: peripheral blood. This TCR was recovered from a man between 65 and 79 years old who had recovered from COVID-19. The CDR3 here reads CASSLGVAEKYEQYF. The nucleotide sequence is given as TGTGCCAGCAGCTTAGGTGTGGCAGAAAAATACGAGCAGTACTTC.